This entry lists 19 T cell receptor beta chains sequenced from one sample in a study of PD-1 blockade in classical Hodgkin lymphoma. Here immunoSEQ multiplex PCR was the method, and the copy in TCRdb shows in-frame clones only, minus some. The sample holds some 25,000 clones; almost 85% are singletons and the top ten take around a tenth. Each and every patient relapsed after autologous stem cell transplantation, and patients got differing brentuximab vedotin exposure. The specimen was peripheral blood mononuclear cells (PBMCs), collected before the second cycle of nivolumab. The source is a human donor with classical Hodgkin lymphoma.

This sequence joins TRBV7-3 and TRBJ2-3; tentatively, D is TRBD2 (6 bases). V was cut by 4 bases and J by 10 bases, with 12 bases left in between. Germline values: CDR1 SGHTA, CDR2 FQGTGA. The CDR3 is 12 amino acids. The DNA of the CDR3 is TGTGCCAGCAGCTCCGGGACTTATCCGCAGTATTTT. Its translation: CASSSGTYPQYF. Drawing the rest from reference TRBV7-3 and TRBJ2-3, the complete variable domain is GAGVSQTPSNKVTEKGKYVELRCDPISGHTALYWYRQSLGQGPEFLIYFQGTGAADDSGLPNDRFFAVRPEGSVSTLKIQRTERGDSAVYLCASSSGTYPQYFGPGTRLTVL.

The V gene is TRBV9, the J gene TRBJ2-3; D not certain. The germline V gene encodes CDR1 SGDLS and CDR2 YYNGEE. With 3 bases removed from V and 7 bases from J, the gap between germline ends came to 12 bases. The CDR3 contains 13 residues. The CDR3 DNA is TGTGCCAGCAGCGAGCCCCCCGGTTATACGCAGTATTTT. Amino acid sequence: CASSEPPGYTQYF.

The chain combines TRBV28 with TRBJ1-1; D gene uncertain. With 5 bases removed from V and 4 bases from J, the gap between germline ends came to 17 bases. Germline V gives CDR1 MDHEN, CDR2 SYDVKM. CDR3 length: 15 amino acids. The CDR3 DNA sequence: TGTGCCAGCAGTCCGCCCCGGGTGGGAAGCACTGAAGCTTTCTTT. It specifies CASSPPRVGSTEAFF.

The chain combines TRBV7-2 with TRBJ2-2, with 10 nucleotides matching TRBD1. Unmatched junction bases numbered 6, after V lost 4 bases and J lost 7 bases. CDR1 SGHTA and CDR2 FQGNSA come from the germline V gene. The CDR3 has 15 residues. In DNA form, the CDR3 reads TGTGCCAGCAGCTGGCGACAGGGGGCAGTCGGGGAGCTGTTTTTT. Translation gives CASSWRQGAVGELFF. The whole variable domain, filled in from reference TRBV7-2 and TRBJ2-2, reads GAGVSQSPSNKVTEKGKDVELRCDPISGHTALYWYRQSLGQGLEFLIYFQGNSAPDKSGLPSDRFSAERTGGSVSTLTIQRTQQEDSAVYLCASSWRQGAVGELFFGEGSRLTVL.

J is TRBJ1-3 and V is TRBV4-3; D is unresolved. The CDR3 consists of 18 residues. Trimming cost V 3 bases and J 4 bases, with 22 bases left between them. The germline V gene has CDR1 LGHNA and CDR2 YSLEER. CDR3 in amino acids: CASSQALDRGLSGNTIYF. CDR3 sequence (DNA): TGCGCCAGCAGCCAGGCTCTCGACCGAGGTCTTTCGGGAAACACCATATATTTT.

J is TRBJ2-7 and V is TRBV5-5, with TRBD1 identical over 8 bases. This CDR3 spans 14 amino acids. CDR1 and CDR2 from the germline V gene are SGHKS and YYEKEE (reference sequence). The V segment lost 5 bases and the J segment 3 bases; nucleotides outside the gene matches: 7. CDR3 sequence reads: CASRRSRGHYEQYF. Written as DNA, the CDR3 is TGTGCCAGCAGGAGGAGCAGGGGGCACTACGAGCAGTACTTC.

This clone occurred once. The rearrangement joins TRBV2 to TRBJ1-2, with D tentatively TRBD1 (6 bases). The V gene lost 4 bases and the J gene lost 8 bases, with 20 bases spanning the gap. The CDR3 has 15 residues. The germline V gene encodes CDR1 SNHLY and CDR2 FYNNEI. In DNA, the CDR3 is TGTGCCAGCAGTGCGCAAGGGGGGGCGGGGAGCGGCTACACCTTC. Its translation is CASSAQGGAGSGYTF.

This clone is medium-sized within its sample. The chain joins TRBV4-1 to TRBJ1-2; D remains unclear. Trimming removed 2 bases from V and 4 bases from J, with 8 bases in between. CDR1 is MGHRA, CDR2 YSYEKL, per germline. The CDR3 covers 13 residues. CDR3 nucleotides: TGCGCCAGCAGCCAATCTAACAGCTATGGCTACACCTTC. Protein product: CASSQSNSYGYTF.

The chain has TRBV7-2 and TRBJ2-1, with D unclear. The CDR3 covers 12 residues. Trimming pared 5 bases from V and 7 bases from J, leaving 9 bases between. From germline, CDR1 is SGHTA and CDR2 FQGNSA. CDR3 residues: CASSTYPNEQFF. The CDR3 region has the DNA TGTGCCAGCAGCACCTACCCGAATGAGCAGTTCTTC.

CDR3 amino acids: CASSHGTYGYTF. For the CDR3, the DNA is TGTGCCAGCAGTCACGGGACCTATGGCTACACCTTC. The genes are TRBV27 and TRBJ1-2; maybe TRBD1 (5 bases). The CDR3 is 12 amino acids. V was shortened by 5 bases and J by 4 bases, with 8 bases between the two germline ends. Per the germline V gene, CDR1 is MNHEY and CDR2 is SMNVEV (reference sequence).

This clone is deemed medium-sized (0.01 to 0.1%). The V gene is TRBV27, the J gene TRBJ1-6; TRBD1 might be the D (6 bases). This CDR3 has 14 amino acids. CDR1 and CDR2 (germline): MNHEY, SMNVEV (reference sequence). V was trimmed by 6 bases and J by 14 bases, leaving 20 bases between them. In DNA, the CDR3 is TGTGCCAGCAGGGAGGGGGGAGAGGGGCTAGCCCTCCACTTT. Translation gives CASREGGEGLALHF.

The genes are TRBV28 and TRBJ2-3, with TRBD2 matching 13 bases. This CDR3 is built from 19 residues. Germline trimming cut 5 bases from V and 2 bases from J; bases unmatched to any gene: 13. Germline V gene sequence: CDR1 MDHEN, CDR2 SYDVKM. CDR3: CASSPARGTSGEYTDTQYF. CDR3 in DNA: TGTGCCAGCAGTCCCGCTCGGGGGACTAGCGGGGAATACACAGATACGCAGTATTTT.

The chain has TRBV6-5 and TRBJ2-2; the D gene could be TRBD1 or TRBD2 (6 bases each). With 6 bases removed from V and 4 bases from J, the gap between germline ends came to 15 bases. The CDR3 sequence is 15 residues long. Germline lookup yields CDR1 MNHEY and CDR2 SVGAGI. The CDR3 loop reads CASRTRGEVTGELFF. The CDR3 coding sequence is TGTGCCAGCAGGACTAGGGGGGAGGTCACCGGGGAGCTGTTTTTT.

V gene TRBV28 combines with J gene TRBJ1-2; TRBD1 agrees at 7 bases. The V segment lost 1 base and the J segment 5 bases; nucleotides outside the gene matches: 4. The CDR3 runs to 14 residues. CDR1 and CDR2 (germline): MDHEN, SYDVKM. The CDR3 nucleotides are TGTGCCAGCAGTTTATACTCAGGGGGTTATGGCTACACCTTC. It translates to CASSLYSGGYGYTF.

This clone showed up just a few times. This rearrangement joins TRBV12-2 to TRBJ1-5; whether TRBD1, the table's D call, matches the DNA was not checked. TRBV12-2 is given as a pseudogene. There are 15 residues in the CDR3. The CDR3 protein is CASRPRGQGNQPQHF. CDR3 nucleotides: TGTGCAAGTCGCCCTCGGGGACAGGGGAATCAGCCCCAGCATTTT.

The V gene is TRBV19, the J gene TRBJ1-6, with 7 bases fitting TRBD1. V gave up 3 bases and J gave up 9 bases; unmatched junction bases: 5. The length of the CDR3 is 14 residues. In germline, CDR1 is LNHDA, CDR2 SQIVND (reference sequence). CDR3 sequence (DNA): TGTGCCAGTAGTATGCCCCAGGGGGTTTCACCCCTCCACTTT. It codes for CASSMPQGVSPLHF.

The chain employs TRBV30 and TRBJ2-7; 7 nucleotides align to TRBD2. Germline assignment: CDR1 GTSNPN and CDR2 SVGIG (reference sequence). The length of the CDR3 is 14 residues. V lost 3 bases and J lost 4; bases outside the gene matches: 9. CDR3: CAWSEGRGRYEQYF. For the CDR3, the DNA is TGTGCCTGGAGCGAAGGGCGGGGGAGGTACGAGCAGTACTTC. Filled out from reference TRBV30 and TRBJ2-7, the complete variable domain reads SQTIHQWPATLVQPVGSPLSLECTVEGTSNPNLYWYRQAAGRGLQLLFYSVGIGQISSEVPQNLSASRPQDRQFILSSKKLLLSDSGFYLCAWSEGRGRYEQYFGPGTRLTVT.

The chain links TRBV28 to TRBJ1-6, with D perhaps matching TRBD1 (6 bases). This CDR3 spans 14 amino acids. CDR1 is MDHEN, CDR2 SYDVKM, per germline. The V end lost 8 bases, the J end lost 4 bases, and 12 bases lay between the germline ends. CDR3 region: CASGLGGYNSPLHF. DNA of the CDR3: TGTGCCAGCGGGTTAGGGGGTTATAATTCACCCCTCCACTTT.

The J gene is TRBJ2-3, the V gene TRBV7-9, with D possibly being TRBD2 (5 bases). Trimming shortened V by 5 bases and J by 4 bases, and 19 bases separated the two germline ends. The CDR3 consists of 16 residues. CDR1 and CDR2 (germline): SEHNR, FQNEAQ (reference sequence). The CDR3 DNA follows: TGTGCCAGCAGCACCTTGGTTCGGGATGCGGCAGATACGCAGTATTTT. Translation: CASSTLVRDAADTQYF.